This T cell receptor beta chain appears in the sequencing data of a study of STAT3 mutations in large granular lymphocyte leukemia. The wider study: Over half of T-LGLL patients had one or more immunosuppressive regimens. Study-level results: At least one immunodominant TCR beta clonotype appeared in every T-cell large granular lymphocyte leukemia patient. After therapy, about 35% of the 18 patients switched clonotypes, all new clones STAT3 wild type.

The CDR3 length is 15 residues. J was trimmed by 2 bases and V by 4 bases; bases with no gene match: 7. Germline assignment: CDR1 MGHRA and CDR2 YSYEKL. Method: immunoSEQ multiplex PCR; TCRdb's copy keeps in-frame clones and lacks some. The sample has 20,000 to 30,000 clones, 85% to 95% seen once; the top ten hold about 6.5%. With regard to this clone: Its antigen is unidentified.

The chain recombines TRBV4-1 with TRBJ2-5; 7 bases map to TRBD2. Material for sequencing was peripheral blood mononuclear cells. The clonotype was recovered from a man aged 40-49 years with T-cell large granular lymphocyte leukemia. Some clones in this sample may be carry-over from other donors' samples. CDR3 region: CASSREGGGQETQYF. The CDR3 DNA follows: TGCGCCAGCAGCCGGGAGGGTGGGGGGCAAGAGACCCAGTACTTC.